This T cell receptor (beta chain) comes out of a study of blood T cell repertoires in COVID-19. CDR1 and CDR2 from the germline V gene are MDHEN and SYDVKM. V shed 1 base and J shed 4 bases, with 13 bases lying between them. The CDR3 spans 15 residues. The method was immunoSEQ multiplex PCR; TCRdb's version includes in-frame clones alone and lacks a portion of them. The profile covers a few hundred thousand clones, with 65% to 85% appearing a single time and 4.3% taken by the ten largest. Sequencing was performed on PBMCs or T cells enriched from blood (not recorded which). The chain links TRBV28 to TRBJ1-1, with TRBD1 as a possible D gene (5 bases). This TCR was sampled from a man younger than 45 with acute COVID-19. The CDR3 here is CASSLFRGMGTEAFF. The CDR3, as DNA: TGTGCCAGCAGTTTATTTCGGGGGATGGGCACTGAAGCTTTCTTT.